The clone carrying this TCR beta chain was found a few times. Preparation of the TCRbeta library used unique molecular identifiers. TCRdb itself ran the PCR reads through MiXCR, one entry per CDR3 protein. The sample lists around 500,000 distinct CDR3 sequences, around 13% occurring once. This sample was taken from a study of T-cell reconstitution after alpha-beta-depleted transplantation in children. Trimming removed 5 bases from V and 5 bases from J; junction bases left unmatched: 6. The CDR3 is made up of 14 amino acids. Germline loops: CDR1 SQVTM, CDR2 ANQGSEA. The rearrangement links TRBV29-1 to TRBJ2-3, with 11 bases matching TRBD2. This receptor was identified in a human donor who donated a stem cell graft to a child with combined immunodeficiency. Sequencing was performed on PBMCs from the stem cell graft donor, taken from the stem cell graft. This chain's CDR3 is CSVSLAGGVDTQYF. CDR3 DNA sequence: TGCAGCGTTTCCTTAGCGGGAGGGGTAGATACGCAGTATTTT.